This T cell receptor beta chain was documented in a study of type 1 regulatory T cells. Study overall: This in vitro CD4 product, T-allo10, is enriched for Tr1 cells and alloantigen-specific.

TCRdb reanalysed the reads using MiXCR and keeps one entry per CDR3 protein. The table shows over 55,000 distinct CDR3 sequences, with around 63% occurring only once. The CDR3 loop spans 15 amino acids. The V gene end was trimmed by 3 bases and the J gene end by 2 bases; junction bases not matched to a gene: 6. Germline values: CDR1 DFQATT, CDR2 SNEGSKA (reference sequence). Graft donor-derived T-allo10 cells were described as host-alloantigen-specific, anergic, and alloantigen-specifically suppressive. This clonotype has a handful of counts. The antigen is unknown. The sequence was collected from a human donor in good health. The chain carries TRBV20-1 and TRBJ2-1, with 8 bases identical to TRBD2. Sequences were obtained from cultured T cells, either the whole culture or a sorted T cell fraction (not recorded which). The subset here: Tr1-enriched cell product generated in vitro against host alloantigens. The DNA of the CDR3 is TGCAGTGCTAGGCAAAGCGGGAGACCCTACAATGAGCAGTTCTTC. Encoded protein: CSARQSGRPYNEQFF.